This T cell receptor beta chain is from a study of blood T cells in healthy people across ages. General study findings and limits: The study found more naive CD4+ cells and higher diversity in long-lived than aged donors. Roughly linear age-related decline in beta diversity appeared, significant by age 40.

Worth noting for this clonotype: Its antigen is currently unknown.

The CDR3 spans 16 residues. The V end lost 2 bases, the J end lost 1 base, and 11 bases lay between the germline ends. Sample-barcoded 5' priming and a J-beta primer mix drove a second PCR of roughly 6 to 12 cycles. A template-switch adaptor containing 12 random nucleotides labeled each cDNA molecule. There were at least 2.5 million CDR3-containing paired-end reads obtained from each sample. TCRdb itself ran the 5' RACE reads through MiXCR, one entry per CDR3 protein. The repertoire consists of over 550,000 distinct CDR3 sequences, with about 30% occurring once and the leading ten covering about a sixth.

The source is a woman older than 75 in good health. The sequenced material came from blood. The V and J genes are TRBV12-3 or TRBV12-4 and TRBJ2-2; TRBD2 is a possible D gene (6 bases). The CDR3 DNA reads as TGTGCCAGCAGTTTAATCCAGGGACTGAACACCGGGGAGCTGTTTTTT. Encoded protein: CASSLIQGLNTGELFF.